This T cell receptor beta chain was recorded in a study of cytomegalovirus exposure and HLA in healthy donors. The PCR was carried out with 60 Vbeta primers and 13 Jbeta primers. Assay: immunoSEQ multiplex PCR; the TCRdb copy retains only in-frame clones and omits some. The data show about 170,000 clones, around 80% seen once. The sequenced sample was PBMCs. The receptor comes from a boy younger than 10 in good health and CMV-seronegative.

The CDR3 here is CASSPPLGGVEETQYF. The CDR3 DNA follows: TGTGCCAGCAGCCCACCACTAGGGGGGGTTGAAGAGACCCAGTACTTC. The chain uses TRBV4-2 and TRBJ2-5, with a possible D match to TRBD2 (7 bases). This CDR3 contains 16 residues. The germline V gene encodes CDR1 LGHNA and CDR2 YNFKEQ. V was shortened by 4 bases and J by 3 bases, with 18 bases between the two germline ends.